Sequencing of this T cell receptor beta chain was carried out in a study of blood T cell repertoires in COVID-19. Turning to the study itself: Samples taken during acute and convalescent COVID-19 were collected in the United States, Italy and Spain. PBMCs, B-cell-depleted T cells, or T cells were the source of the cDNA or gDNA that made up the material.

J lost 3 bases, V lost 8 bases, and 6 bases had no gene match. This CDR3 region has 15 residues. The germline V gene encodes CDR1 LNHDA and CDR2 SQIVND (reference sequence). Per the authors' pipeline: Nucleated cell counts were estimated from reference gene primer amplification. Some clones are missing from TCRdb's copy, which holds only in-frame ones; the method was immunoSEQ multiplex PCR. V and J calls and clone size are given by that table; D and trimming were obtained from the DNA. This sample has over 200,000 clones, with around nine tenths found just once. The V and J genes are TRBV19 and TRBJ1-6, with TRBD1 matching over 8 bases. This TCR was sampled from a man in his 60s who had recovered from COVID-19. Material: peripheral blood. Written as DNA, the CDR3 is TGTGCCAGTGGAAACAGGGGGATCTATAATTCACCCCTCCACTTT. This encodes CASGNRGIYNSPLHF.